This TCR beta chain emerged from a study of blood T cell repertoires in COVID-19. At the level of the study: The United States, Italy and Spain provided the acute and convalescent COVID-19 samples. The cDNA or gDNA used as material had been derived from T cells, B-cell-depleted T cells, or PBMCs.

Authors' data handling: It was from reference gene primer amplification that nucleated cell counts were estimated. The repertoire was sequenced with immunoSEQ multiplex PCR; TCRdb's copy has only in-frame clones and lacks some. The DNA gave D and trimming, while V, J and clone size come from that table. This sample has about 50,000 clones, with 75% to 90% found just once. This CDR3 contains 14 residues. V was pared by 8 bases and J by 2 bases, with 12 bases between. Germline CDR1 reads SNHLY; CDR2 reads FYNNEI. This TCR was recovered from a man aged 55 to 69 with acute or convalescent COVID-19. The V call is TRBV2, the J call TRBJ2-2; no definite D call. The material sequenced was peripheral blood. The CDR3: CASSGGLNTGELFF. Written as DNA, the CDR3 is TGTGCCAGCTCGGGTGGCCTTAACACCGGGGAGCTGTTTTTT.